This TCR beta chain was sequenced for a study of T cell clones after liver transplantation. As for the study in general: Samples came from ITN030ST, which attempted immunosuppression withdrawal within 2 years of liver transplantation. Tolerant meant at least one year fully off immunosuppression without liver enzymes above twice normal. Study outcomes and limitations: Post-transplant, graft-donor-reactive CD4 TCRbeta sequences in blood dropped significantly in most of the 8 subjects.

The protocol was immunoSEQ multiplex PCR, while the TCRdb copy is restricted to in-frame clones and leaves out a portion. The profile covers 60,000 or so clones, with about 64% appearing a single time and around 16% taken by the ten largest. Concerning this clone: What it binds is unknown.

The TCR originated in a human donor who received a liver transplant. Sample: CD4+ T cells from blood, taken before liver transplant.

This CDR3 is CASSSGWNQPQHF. CDR3 nucleotide sequence: TGTGCCAGCAGCTCCGGGTGGAATCAGCCCCAGCATTTT. The chain combines TRBV5-6 with TRBJ1-5; D unresolved. Germline V gene sequence: CDR1 SGHDT, CDR2 YYEEEE. The CDR3 length is 13 residues. The V gene lost 3 bases and the J gene lost 4 bases, with 8 bases spanning the gap.